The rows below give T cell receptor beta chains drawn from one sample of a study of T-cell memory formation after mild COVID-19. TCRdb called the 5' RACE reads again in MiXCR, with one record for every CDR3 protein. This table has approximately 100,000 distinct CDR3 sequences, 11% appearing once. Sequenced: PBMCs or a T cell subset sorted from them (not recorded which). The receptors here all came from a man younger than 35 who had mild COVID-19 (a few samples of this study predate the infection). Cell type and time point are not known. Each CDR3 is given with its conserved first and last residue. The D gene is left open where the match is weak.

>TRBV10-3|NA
CAISGGATAYEQYF
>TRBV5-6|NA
CASSLGVGLEAFF
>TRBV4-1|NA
CASSPVARDDTGELFF
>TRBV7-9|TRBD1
CASSLWNRGGEKLFF
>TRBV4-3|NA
CASSQDPTGREVYGYTF
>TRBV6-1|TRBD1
CASSDFRQGDYEQYF
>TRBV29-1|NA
CSVDNLANEQFF
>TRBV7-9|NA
CASSGFLNTEAFF
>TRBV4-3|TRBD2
CASSPGLLNEQFF
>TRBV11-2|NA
CASSSRSNEQFF
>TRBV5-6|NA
CASSSLTVSNQPQHF
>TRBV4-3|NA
CASSQDSGSNEKLFF
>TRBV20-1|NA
CSALLINSPLHF
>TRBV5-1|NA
CASSQPGVDGYTF
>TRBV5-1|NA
CASSLYPAGAEAFF
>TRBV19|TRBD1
CASSLTGGHNEQFF
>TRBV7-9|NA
CASSYGPRRGKNTEAFF
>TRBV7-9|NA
CASSHRDANPNTGELFF
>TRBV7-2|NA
CASSLGLGASTNSLNEKLFF
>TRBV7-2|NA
CASSSTGSGSPLHF
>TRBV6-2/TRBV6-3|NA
CASKDNSEAFF
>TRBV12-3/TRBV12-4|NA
CASRGTGGRAYNEQFF
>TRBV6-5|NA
CASGEGGNTIYF
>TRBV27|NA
CASSFTGYGEAFF
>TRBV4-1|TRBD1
CASSQDRGGYYGYTF
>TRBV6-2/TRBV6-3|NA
CASSYSPDPTGELFF
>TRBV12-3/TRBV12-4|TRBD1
CASTYPYGQGNTGELFF
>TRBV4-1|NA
CASSRVGDQPQHF
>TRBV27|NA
CASSLEGGPLTDTQYF
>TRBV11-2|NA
CASSLREVSSTDTQYF
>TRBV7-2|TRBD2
CASSSPELAGGTDTQYF
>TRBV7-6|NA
CASSFSRGGDKNIQYF
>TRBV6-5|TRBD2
CASSYSSLAGGLSTDTQYF
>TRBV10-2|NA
CASRGGNEQYF
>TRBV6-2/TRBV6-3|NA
CASSYSPGAYEQYF
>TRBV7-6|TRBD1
CASSLGPGGDNTEAFF
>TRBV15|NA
CATSPTPNTEAFF
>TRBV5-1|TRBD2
CASSGGLAVIPNTGELFF
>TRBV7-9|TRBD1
CASSFSGTGSSYEQYF
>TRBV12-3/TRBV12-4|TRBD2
CASSILAGGYNEQFF
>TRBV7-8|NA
CASSLRFGREYYTDTQYF
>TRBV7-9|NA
CASSHPGGSTEAFF
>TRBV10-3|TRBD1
CAISESGTGGQPQHF
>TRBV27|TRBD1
CASSGTEAYEQYF
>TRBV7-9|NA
CASSFVGGEAFF